These T cell receptor beta chains were read from a single sample in a study of response to subunit inactivated influenza vaccine. TCRdb independently ran MiXCR on the RT-PCR reads; one entry per CDR3 protein. The data contain 450,000 to 600,000 distinct CDR3 sequences, about 7.6% of them singletons. The sample consisted of PBMCs from blood, taken 23 months after vaccination. The source is a man aged 50 to 75 who received an inactivated influenza vaccine. The CDR3 runs from the conserved cysteine through the conserved F or W. Each record gives: J gene, D gene, clone size, CDR3 length, V gene, CDR3 DNA, CDR3 protein. D genes are given only for firm matches. Some rows have no size entry. The others give once, few or many, or a class for an expanded clone.

J: TRBJ2-7
D: TRBD1
size: few
length: 14
V: TRBV30
DNA: TGTGCCTGGACCCCCCGGGACAGGGTCTACGAGCAGTACTTC
CDR3: CAWTPRDRVYEQYF

J: TRBJ2-2
D: -
size: few
length: 14
V: TRBV20-1
DNA: TGCAGTGCAACCGGACGGACGGGCACCGGGGAGCTGTTTTTT
CDR3: CSATGRTGTGELFF

J: TRBJ2-3
D: TRBD1
size: many
length: 16
V: TRBV6-6
DNA: TGTGCCAGCAGTTACCAGGGGGCCCTGGGGACAGATACGCAGTATTTT
CDR3: CASSYQGALGTDTQYF

J: TRBJ2-7
D: TRBD2
size: many
length: 14
V: TRBV28
DNA: TGTGCCAGCAAAACAGCGGGAAGTGCCTACGAGCAGTACTTC
CDR3: CASKTAGSAYEQYF

J: TRBJ2-1
D: -
size: many
length: 12
V: TRBV29-1
DNA: TGCAGCGTTGACAGGGTTCGCAATGAGCAGTTCTTC
CDR3: CSVDRVRNEQFF

J: TRBJ2-5
D: -
size: many
length: 13
V: TRBV29-1
DNA: TGCAGCGTAACACGGACTGGGGGAGGGACCCAGTACTTC
CDR3: CSVTRTGGGTQYF

J: TRBJ2-5
D: -
size: -
length: 12
V: TRBV20-1
DNA: TGCAGTGCTGCCTCGGACGGGAAGACCCAGTACTTC
CDR3: CSAASDGKTQYF

J: TRBJ2-2
D: -
size: many
length: 15
V: TRBV4-1
DNA: TGCGCCAGCAGCCAAGAAGATGCGGGGTACGGGGAGCTGTTTTTT
CDR3: CASSQEDAGYGELFF

J: TRBJ1-5
D: -
size: few
length: 18
V: TRBV6-2/TRBV6-3
DNA: TGTGCCAGCAGTTACTCGATTCGGGTCCGAGGGGGCAATCAGCCCCAGCATTTT
CDR3: CASSYSIRVRGGNQPQHF

J: TRBJ2-7
D: -
size: -
length: 15
V: TRBV9
DNA: TGTGCCAGCAGCGCGGGGGTGGGGGGCTACTACGAGCAGTACTTC
CDR3: CASSAGVGGYYEQYF

J: TRBJ1-5
D: TRBD1
size: many
length: 15
V: TRBV9
DNA: TGTGCCAGCAGCGTCGGACAGGGGAGCAATCAGCCCCAGCATTTT
CDR3: CASSVGQGSNQPQHF